Shown below are 32 T cell receptor beta chains from a single sample sequenced in a study of cytomegalovirus exposure and HLA in healthy donors. Both 60 Vbeta primers and 13 Jbeta primers went into the PCR. Assay: immunoSEQ multiplex PCR; the TCRdb copy retains only in-frame clones and omits some. The table shows around 200,000 clones, with 84% occurring only once. Sequencing used PBMCs. The source is a woman in her fifties or sixties in good health and CMV-seropositive.

This clone occurred once. The chain carries TRBV7-8 and TRBJ2-3; 10 bases are a match to TRBD2. The V gene's germline CDR1 is SGHVS and CDR2 FQNEAQ. The CDR3 runs to 16 residues. V lost 3 bases to trimming and J lost 0 bases; unmatched junction nucleotides: 3. CDR3 residues: CASSFLAGGSTDTQYF. The CDR3 nucleotides are TGTGCCAGCAGCTTCTTAGCGGGGGGCAGCACAGATACGCAGTATTTT.

The chain has TRBV19 and TRBJ1-6; possibly TRBD1 for D (6 bases). V shed 7 bases and J shed 4 bases, with 14 bases lying between them. The CDR3 extends over 15 amino acids. In germline, CDR1 is LNHDA, CDR2 SQIVND (reference sequence). The CDR3 reads CASKDDRRYNSPLHF. In DNA, the CDR3 is TGTGCCAGTAAGGACGACAGGAGGTATAATTCACCCCTCCACTTT.

The chain couples TRBV7-2 to TRBJ2-7; tentative D call: TRBD1 (6 bases). The CDR3 totals 15 residues. With 2 bases removed from V and 3 bases from J, the gap between germline ends came to 14 bases. Germline-derived CDR1 and CDR2 are SGHTA and FQGNSA. CDR3: CASSLIRDRIYEQYF. The CDR3 coding sequence is TGTGCCAGCAGCTTAATACGAGACAGGATCTACGAGCAGTACTTC.

V gene TRBV4-3 combines with J gene TRBJ2-5; TRBD1 matches 10 bases. The J call could be wrong; TRBJ2-7 is a better fit for the DNA end. CDR1 is LGHNA and CDR2 is YSLEER in the germline V gene. CDR3 length: 15 amino acids. CDR3 in DNA: TGCGCCAGCAGCCTCTTCCCGGGACAGGGGAACGAGCAGTACTTC. It translates to CASSLFPGQGNEQYF.

The J gene is TRBJ2-2, the V gene TRBV18, with D hard to call. V lost 5 bases, J lost 2 bases, and 15 bases lay in between. Per germline, CDR1 KGHSH and CDR2 LQKENI. This CDR3 spans 16 amino acids. The CDR3 loop is CASSTYRPGNTGELFF. CDR3 in DNA: TGTGCCAGCTCAACTTACAGACCAGGAAACACCGGGGAGCTGTTTTTT.

J is TRBJ2-5 and V is TRBV4-1, with D possibly TRBD1 on 5 matching bases. V gave up 0 bases and J gave up 5 bases, with 10 bases separating them. This CDR3 is built from 14 residues. Germline V gene sequence: CDR1 MGHRA, CDR2 YSYEKL. CDR3 residues: CASSQDGRVETQYF. CDR3 DNA: TGCGCCAGCAGCCAAGATGGCAGGGTTGAGACCCAGTACTTC.

V and J are TRBV5-1 and TRBJ2-6; TRBD1 is a possible D gene (5 bases). Per the germline V gene, CDR1 is SGHRS and CDR2 is YFSETQ. The CDR3 extends over 17 amino acids. Trimming removed 0 bases from V and 0 bases from J, with 10 bases in between. The CDR3 spells CASSLGQRFSGANVLTF. The CDR3 nucleotides read TGCGCCAGCAGCTTGGGACAGAGATTCTCTGGGGCCAACGTCCTGACTTTC.

The chain combines TRBV7-2 with TRBJ2-7; the D gene is possibly TRBD1 (5 bases). Trimming took 10 bases from V and 1 from J, leaving 14 bases between them. The germline V gene has CDR1 SGHTA and CDR2 FQGNSA. The CDR3 covers 13 residues. The CDR3 sequence is CATSDNLSYEQYF. For the CDR3, the DNA is TGTGCCACATCGGACAACTTATCCTACGAGCAGTACTTC.

This clone was seen just once. The V and J genes are TRBV19 and TRBJ2-2; 7 bases line up with TRBD2. Trimming at V came to 3 bases and at J to 5 bases, leaving 3 bases not matched to a gene. Per the germline V gene, CDR1 is LNHDA and CDR2 is SQIVND (reference sequence). This CDR3 is built from 14 residues. In nucleotides, the CDR3 is TGTGCCAGTAGTATGGGCGGGGGAACCGGGGAGCTGTTTTTT. This sequence encodes CASSMGGGTGELFF. Filled out from reference TRBV19 and TRBJ2-2, the complete variable domain reads DGGITQSPKYLFRKEGQNVTLSCEQNLNHDAMYWYRQDPGQGLRLIYYSQIVNDFQKGDIAEGYSVSREKKESFPLTVTSAQKNPTAFYLCASSMGGGTGELFFGEGSRLTVL.

Written as DNA, the CDR3 is TGTGCCAGCAGTCCCAGAATGCCAGGGGCTGAAGCTTTCTTT. As protein: CASSPRMPGAEAFF. The V and J genes are TRBV2 and TRBJ1-1; D might be TRBD1 (6 bases). The CDR3 contains 14 residues. The germline gives CDR1 SNHLY, CDR2 FYNNEI. The V end lost 5 bases, the J end lost 6 bases, and 16 bases lay between the germline ends.

The V and J genes are TRBV6-5 and TRBJ2-3, with 8 bases lining up with TRBD2. The V and J ends lost 7 bases and 4 bases, in that order; junction bases with no gene match: 4. Germline V lookup: CDR1 MNHEY, CDR2 SVGAGI. The CDR3 runs to 13 residues. DNA of the CDR3: TGTGCCAGCACCGCGGGGGGCTCAGATACGCAGTATTTT. It is translated as CASTAGGSDTQYF.

The chain employs TRBV30 and TRBJ1-2; D ambiguous. Germline-derived CDR1 and CDR2 are GTSNPN and SVGIG (reference sequence). The CDR3 sequence is 11 residues long. Trimming cost V 1 base and J 4 bases, with 4 bases left between them. The CDR3 is CAWSDSYGYTF. CDR3 nucleotides: TGTGCCTGGAGTGACAGCTATGGCTACACCTTC.

The J gene is TRBJ2-5, the V gene TRBV7-2; 8 nucleotides match TRBD2. The germline gives CDR1 SGHTA, CDR2 FQGNSA. V lost 0 bases to trimming and J lost 5 bases; unmatched junction nucleotides: 5. This CDR3 spans 15 amino acids. CDR3 region: CASSLAGASGETQYF. In nucleotides, the CDR3 is TGTGCCAGCAGCTTAGCGGGCGCTAGCGGGGAGACCCAGTACTTC.

The CDR3 reads CASSFLFTGTDTQYF. The CDR3 bases are TGTGCCAGCAGCTTTTTATTTACCGGTACAGATACGCAGTATTTT. The chain employs TRBV7-2 and TRBJ2-3; D call uncertain. V was clipped by 3 bases and J by 3 bases, with 13 bases between them. The germline gives CDR1 SGHTA, CDR2 FQGNSA. The CDR3 has 15 residues.

This chain joins TRBV18 and TRBJ1-1; TRBD1 might be the D (6 bases). The V gene lost 2 bases and the J gene lost 5 bases, with 9 bases spanning the gap. CDR3 length: 13 amino acids. Germline values: CDR1 KGHSH, CDR2 LQKENI. DNA of the CDR3: TGTGCCAGCTCACCAAGGGGGAGAACTGAAGCTTTCTTT. Translating it yields CASSPRGRTEAFF.

The gene calls are TRBV7-2 and TRBJ2-3, with a weak D call TRBD1 (6 bases). Trimming left V 2 bases short and J 6 bases short, with 9 bases between. Germline CDR1 and CDR2: SGHTA and FQGNSA. The CDR3 consists of 13 residues. For the CDR3, the DNA is TGTGCCAGCAGCTTAAGACAGGACGATACGCAGTATTTT. This translates into CASSLRQDDTQYF.

This clone was observed a handful of times. The genes are TRBV5-4 and TRBJ1-1; D not certain. The CDR3 is 14 residues long. The germline V gene encodes CDR1 SGHNT and CDR2 YYREEE (reference sequence). Trimming cost V 4 bases and J 11 bases, with 21 bases left between them. The CDR3 here is CASSTSDSDLKAFF. CDR3 coding DNA: TGTGCCAGCAGCACCTCCGACTCGGATTTAAAGGCTTTCTTT. The complete variable domain, with remaining parts taken from reference TRBV5-4 and TRBJ1-1, reads ETGVTQSPTHLIKTRGQQVTLRCSSQSGHNTVSWYQQALGQGPQFIFQYYREEENGRGNFPPRFSGLQFPNYSSELNVNALELDDSALYLCASSTSDSDLKAFFGQGTRLTVV.

The V gene is TRBV7-9, the J gene TRBJ2-1; TRBD1 matches at 10 bases. With V trimmed by 1 base and J by 5 bases, 5 bases remained unmatched. Germline assignment: CDR1 SEHNR and CDR2 FQNEAQ (reference sequence). The CDR3 length is 16 residues. The CDR3 spells CASSLGDRGSDNEQFF. CDR3 nucleotide sequence: TGTGCCAGCAGCTTAGGGGACAGGGGCAGTGACAATGAGCAGTTCTTC.

The rearrangement links TRBV12-5 to TRBJ1-1; D remains ambiguous. CDR1 and CDR2 (germline): LGHNT, FRNRAP. The CDR3 covers 14 residues. Trimming cost V 1 base and J 1 base, with 7 bases left between them. Written as DNA, the CDR3 is TGTGCTAGTGGTTTGGACCCTACGAACACTGAAGCTTTCTTT. This translates into CASGLDPTNTEAFF.

Comment on this clone: Its ends do not fully match the called genes, so a read error is possible. The rearrangement uses TRBV4-1 and TRBJ1-2, with 9 nucleotides matching TRBD1. The CDR3 loop spans 15 amino acids. Germline CDR1 and CDR2: MGHRA and YSYEKL. The DNA for the CDR3 is TGTGCCAGCAGCCAAGGACAGGGGCCGGACTATGGCTACACCTTC. Translated: CASSQGQGPDYGYTF.

The rearrangement links TRBV6-1 to TRBJ1-3; D call uncertain. Trimming stripped 0 bases from V and 0 bases from J, with 12 bases between. The length of the CDR3 is 17 residues. Germline CDR1 reads MNHNS; CDR2 reads SASEGT. CDR3 coding DNA: TGTGCCAGCAGTGAAGCATGGACGGGAATCTCTGGAAACACCATATATTTT. It specifies CASSEAWTGISGNTIYF.

The chain joins TRBV5-4 to TRBJ1-2; TRBD1 aligns across 10 bases. J was trimmed by 8 bases and V by 6 bases; bases with no gene match: 4. The CDR3 runs to 12 residues. From germline, CDR1 is SGHNT and CDR2 YYREEE (reference sequence). CDR3 sequence: CASTDRGRGYTF. CDR3 coding DNA: TGTGCCAGCACCGACAGGGGGCGAGGCTACACCTTC.

The V call is TRBV19, the J call TRBJ1-2, with D perhaps matching TRBD1 (5 bases). V was shortened by 5 bases and J by 4 bases, with 17 bases between the two germline ends. The CDR3 covers 15 residues. CDR1 LNHDA and CDR2 SQIVND come from the germline V gene (reference sequence). This chain's CDR3 is CASSVQAGGGYGYTF. The CDR3, as DNA: TGTGCCAGTAGTGTACAGGCCGGGGGGGGCTATGGCTACACCTTC. The complete variable domain, with remaining parts taken from reference TRBV19 and TRBJ1-2, reads DGGITQSPKYLFRKEGQNVTLSCEQNLNHDAMYWYRQDPGQGLRLIYYSQIVNDFQKGDIAEGYSVSREKKESFPLTVTSAQKNPTAFYLCASSVQAGGGYGYTFGSGTRLTVV.

The J gene is TRBJ2-6, the V gene TRBV5-4; 7 bases are a match to TRBD1. Germline trimming cut 4 bases from V and 0 bases from J; bases unmatched to any gene: 7. Germline values: CDR1 SGHNT, CDR2 YYREEE (reference sequence). CDR3 length equals 17 residues. CDR3 amino acids: CASSRGQDRSGANVLTF. The CDR3, as DNA: TGTGCCAGCAGCCGAGGACAGGACCGCTCTGGGGCCAACGTCCTGACTTTC.

This clone showed up just a few times. The chain links TRBV5-1 to TRBJ2-7, with a tentative D call TRBD2 (6 bases). Germline V gene sequence: CDR1 SGHRS, CDR2 YFSETQ. V was pared by 4 bases and J by 3 bases, with 8 bases between. CDR3 length equals 12 residues. This CDR3 reads CASSGGYYEQYF. The CDR3 DNA follows: TGCGCCAGCAGCGGGGGGTACTACGAGCAGTACTTC.

On this clone: The same CDR3 arises from other DNA sequences in this sample as well. V usage is TRBV7-9 and J usage is TRBJ1-2; D is possibly TRBD1 (5 bases). The germline CDR1 and CDR2 sequences are SEHNR and FQNEAQ (reference sequence). This CDR3 contains 13 residues. The V end was cut by 1 base, the J end by 4 bases, with 7 bases between. The CDR3: CASSLGRVYGYTF. DNA of the CDR3: TGTGCCAGCAGCTTAGGCAGGGTCTATGGCTACACCTTC.

The chain carries TRBV7-2 and TRBJ1-1; D remains ambiguous. The V end lost 5 bases, the J end lost 0 bases, and 7 bases lay between the germline ends. Looked up from germline, CDR1 is SGHTA and CDR2 is FQGNSA. This CDR3 has 13 residues. The CDR3 loop is CASSQPMNTEAFF. CDR3 coding DNA: TGTGCCAGCAGCCAACCTATGAACACTGAAGCTTTCTTT.

This chain connects TRBV7-2 to TRBJ2-7; D is perhaps TRBD1 (7 bases). The germline V and J ends were trimmed by 6 bases and 2 bases, with 17 bases remaining between them. Germline CDR1 is SGHTA and CDR2 is FQGNSA. The CDR3 runs to 15 residues. CDR3 DNA sequence: TGTGCCAGCAGTCTAGGGGGGACAGTAACCTACGAGCAGTACTTC. Its protein is CASSLGGTVTYEQYF.

This chain connects TRBV12-5 to TRBJ2-7; 8 nucleotides match TRBD1. J gave up 3 bases and V 2 bases, and 18 bases lay outside the gene matches. CDR3 length equals 19 residues. Germline assignment: CDR1 LGHNT and CDR2 FRNRAP. As DNA, the CDR3 is TGTGCTAGTGGTTTGCCTTGTGGGACAGGATGCCAACGCGGCTACGAGCAGTACTTC. Protein: CASGLPCGTGCQRGYEQYF.

The chain is built from TRBV5-1 and TRBJ1-1, with TRBD1 as a possible D gene (5 bases). Trimming pared 2 bases from V and 7 bases from J, leaving 15 bases between. The germline CDR1 and CDR2 sequences are SGHRS and YFSETQ. The CDR3 totals 14 residues. CDR3 in DNA: TGCGCCAGCAGCTTCGGATTCGACAGCAATGAAGCTTTCTTT. It codes for CASSFGFDSNEAFF. The full variable domain, with the rest looked up from reference TRBV5-1 and TRBJ1-1, is KAGVTQTPRYLIKTRGQQVTLSCSPISGHRSVSWYQQTPGQGLQFLFEYFSETQRNKGNFPGRFSGRQFSNSRSEMNVSTLELGDSALYLCASSFGFDSNEAFFGQGTRLTVV.

V gene TRBV2 combines with J gene TRBJ2-6, with 7 bases lining up with TRBD1. Germline V gene data show CDR1 as SNHLY and CDR2 as FYNNEI. CDR3 length: 18 residues. The trim removed 3 bases at V and 0 bases at J, leaving 8 bases unmatched. CDR3 bases: TGTGCCAGCAGTGACGATCGGGACAGCAACTCTGGGGCCAACGTCCTGACTTTC. It yields the protein CASSDDRDSNSGANVLTF.

The V gene is TRBV2, the J gene TRBJ1-2, with TRBD1 matching over 9 bases. CDR3 length: 14 amino acids. CDR1 is SNHLY and CDR2 is FYNNEI in the germline V gene. J lost 8 bases, V lost 4 bases, and 8 bases had no gene match. CDR3 sequence reads: CASSGVGQGGGYTF. CDR3 coding DNA: TGTGCCAGCAGTGGGGTGGGACAGGGAGGCGGCTACACCTTC.